This TCR beta chain emerged from a study of blood T cell repertoires in COVID-19. Study-level information: COVID-19 samples from acute and convalescent phases originated in the United States, Italy and Spain. From T cells, B-cell-depleted T cells, or PBMCs came the material, which was cDNA or gDNA.

Germline lookup yields CDR1 LNHDA and CDR2 SQIVND (reference sequence). The CDR3 sequence is 15 residues long. Between the trimmed V and J ends, which lost 3 bases and 5 bases, there was a span of 14 bases. In the original processing: From reference gene primer amplification, estimates of nucleated cell counts were derived. Assay used: immunoSEQ multiplex PCR; TCRdb lists only in-frame clones, some missing. Clone size and V and J calls were adopted from that table, with D and trimming inferred from the DNA. The table has about 120,000 clones, around nine tenths seen once. The chain combines TRBV19 with TRBJ1-5; tentatively, D is TRBD1 (5 bases). The TCR comes from a human donor with acute or convalescent COVID-19. The donor label of this sample is uncertain. Material: peripheral blood. The DNA of the CDR3 is TGTGCCAGTAGTATCAGCGGGACCGGATATCAGCCCCAGCATTTT. The encoded protein is CASSISGTGYQPQHF.